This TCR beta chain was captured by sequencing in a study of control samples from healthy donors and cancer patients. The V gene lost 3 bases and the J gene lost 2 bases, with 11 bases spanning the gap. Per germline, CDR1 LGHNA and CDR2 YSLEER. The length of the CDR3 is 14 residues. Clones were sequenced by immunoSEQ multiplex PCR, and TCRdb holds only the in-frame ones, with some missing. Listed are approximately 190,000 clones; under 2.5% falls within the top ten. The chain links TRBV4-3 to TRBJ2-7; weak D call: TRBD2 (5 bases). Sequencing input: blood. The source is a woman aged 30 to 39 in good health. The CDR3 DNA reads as TGCGCCAGCAGCCAGGATCCCGGGGCCTACGAGCAGTACTTC. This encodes CASSQDPGAYEQYF.